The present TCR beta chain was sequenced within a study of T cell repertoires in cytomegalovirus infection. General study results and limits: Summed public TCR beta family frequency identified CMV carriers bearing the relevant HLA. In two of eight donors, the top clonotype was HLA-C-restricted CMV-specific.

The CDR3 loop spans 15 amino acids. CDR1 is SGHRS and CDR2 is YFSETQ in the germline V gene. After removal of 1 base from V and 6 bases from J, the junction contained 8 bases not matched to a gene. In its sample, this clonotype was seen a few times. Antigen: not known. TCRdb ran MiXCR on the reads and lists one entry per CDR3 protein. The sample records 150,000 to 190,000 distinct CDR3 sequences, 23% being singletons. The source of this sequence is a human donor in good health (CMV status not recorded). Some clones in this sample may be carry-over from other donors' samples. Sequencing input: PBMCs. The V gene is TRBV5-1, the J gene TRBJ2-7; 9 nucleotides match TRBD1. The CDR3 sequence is CASSLRGQGPFEQYF. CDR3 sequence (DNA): TGCGCCAGCAGCTTGAGGGGACAGGGCCCTTTCGAGCAGTACTTC.